This T cell receptor (beta chain) stems from a study of blood T cell repertoires in COVID-19. Study information: Acute and convalescent COVID-19 samples came from the United States, Italy and Spain.

This CDR3 comprises 13 residues. Measured with immunoSEQ multiplex PCR; TCRdb has only the in-frame clones, and not every one. The sample has more than 85,000 clones, 84% seen once. The TCR originated in a woman in her 50s with acute or convalescent COVID-19. Sequencing input: peripheral blood. The chain carries TRBV21-1 and TRBJ2-5; the D call TRBD1 from the table was never checked on the DNA. TRBV21-1 is described as a pseudogene. The CDR3 spells CASTGGEGETQYF. As DNA, the CDR3 is TGTGCCAGCACAGGGGGCGAGGGAGAGACCCAGTACTTC.